Listed here are 5 T cell receptor beta chains from one sample, sequenced in a study of blood T cells in healthy people across ages. A second PCR of 7 to 11 cycles used a sample-barcoded 5' primer and a J-beta primer mix. TCRdb ran MiXCR on the 5' RACE reads and lists one entry per CDR3 protein. The sample carries 1.5 million to 2 million distinct CDR3 sequences, around 36% recorded once. Sample: blood. All receptors come from a woman aged 30 to 39 in good health.

The chain employs TRBV9 and TRBJ2-7; D unresolved. The CDR3 totals 14 residues. Trimming took off 0 bases at V and 7 bases at J, with 14 bases between the two ends. In germline, CDR1 is SGDLS, CDR2 YYNGEE. For the CDR3, the DNA is TGTGCCAGCAGCGTAGGGGCGGATTCCTTAGAGCAGTACTTC. Protein product: CASSVGADSLEQYF.

The chain is built from TRBV6-1 and TRBJ1-1; D is unclear. CDR3 length equals 12 residues. CDR1 is MNHNS, CDR2 SASEGT, per germline. V was clipped by 0 bases and J by 11 bases, with 10 bases between them. The CDR3 reads CASSEAHEGAFF. DNA of the CDR3: TGTGCCAGCAGTGAAGCGCATGAAGGGGCTTTCTTT.

As for this clonotype: This may come from a read error, since a much larger clone is one base off. The rearrangement joins TRBV3-1 to TRBJ2-7; D is unresolved. Germline V gene lookup returns CDR1 LGHDT and CDR2 YNNKEL (reference sequence). The V end lost 6 bases, the J end lost 4 bases, and 19 bases lay between the germline ends. CDR3 size: 15 residues. CDR3 in amino acids: CASRDGPGLWYEQYF. The CDR3 DNA sequence: TGTGCCAGCAGAGACGGACCAGGCCTGTGGTACGAGCAGTACTTC.

Comments on this clonotype: This could be a read error, since a much larger clone is one nucleotide away. The V call is TRBV29-1, the J call TRBJ2-5; a weak D match, TRBD1 (6 bases). Trimming cost V 7 bases and J 11 bases, with 14 bases left between them. This CDR3 comprises 10 residues. Germline values: CDR1 SQVTM, CDR2 ANQGSEA. DNA for the CDR3: TGCAGCGGAGGGGACAATGAGCAGTACTTC. This gives the protein CSGGDNEQYF.

This clonotype came up a few times. V usage is TRBV20-1 and J usage is TRBJ2-2, with D perhaps matching TRBD1 (5 bases). The ends were cut back, 1 base at V and 5 bases at J, with 5 bases in the middle. Germline loops: CDR1 DFQATT, CDR2 SNEGSKA (reference sequence). The CDR3 runs to 12 residues. Written as DNA, the CDR3 is TGCAGTGCTAGAGGACAGACCGGGGAGCTGTTTTTT. The encoded protein is CSARGQTGELFF.